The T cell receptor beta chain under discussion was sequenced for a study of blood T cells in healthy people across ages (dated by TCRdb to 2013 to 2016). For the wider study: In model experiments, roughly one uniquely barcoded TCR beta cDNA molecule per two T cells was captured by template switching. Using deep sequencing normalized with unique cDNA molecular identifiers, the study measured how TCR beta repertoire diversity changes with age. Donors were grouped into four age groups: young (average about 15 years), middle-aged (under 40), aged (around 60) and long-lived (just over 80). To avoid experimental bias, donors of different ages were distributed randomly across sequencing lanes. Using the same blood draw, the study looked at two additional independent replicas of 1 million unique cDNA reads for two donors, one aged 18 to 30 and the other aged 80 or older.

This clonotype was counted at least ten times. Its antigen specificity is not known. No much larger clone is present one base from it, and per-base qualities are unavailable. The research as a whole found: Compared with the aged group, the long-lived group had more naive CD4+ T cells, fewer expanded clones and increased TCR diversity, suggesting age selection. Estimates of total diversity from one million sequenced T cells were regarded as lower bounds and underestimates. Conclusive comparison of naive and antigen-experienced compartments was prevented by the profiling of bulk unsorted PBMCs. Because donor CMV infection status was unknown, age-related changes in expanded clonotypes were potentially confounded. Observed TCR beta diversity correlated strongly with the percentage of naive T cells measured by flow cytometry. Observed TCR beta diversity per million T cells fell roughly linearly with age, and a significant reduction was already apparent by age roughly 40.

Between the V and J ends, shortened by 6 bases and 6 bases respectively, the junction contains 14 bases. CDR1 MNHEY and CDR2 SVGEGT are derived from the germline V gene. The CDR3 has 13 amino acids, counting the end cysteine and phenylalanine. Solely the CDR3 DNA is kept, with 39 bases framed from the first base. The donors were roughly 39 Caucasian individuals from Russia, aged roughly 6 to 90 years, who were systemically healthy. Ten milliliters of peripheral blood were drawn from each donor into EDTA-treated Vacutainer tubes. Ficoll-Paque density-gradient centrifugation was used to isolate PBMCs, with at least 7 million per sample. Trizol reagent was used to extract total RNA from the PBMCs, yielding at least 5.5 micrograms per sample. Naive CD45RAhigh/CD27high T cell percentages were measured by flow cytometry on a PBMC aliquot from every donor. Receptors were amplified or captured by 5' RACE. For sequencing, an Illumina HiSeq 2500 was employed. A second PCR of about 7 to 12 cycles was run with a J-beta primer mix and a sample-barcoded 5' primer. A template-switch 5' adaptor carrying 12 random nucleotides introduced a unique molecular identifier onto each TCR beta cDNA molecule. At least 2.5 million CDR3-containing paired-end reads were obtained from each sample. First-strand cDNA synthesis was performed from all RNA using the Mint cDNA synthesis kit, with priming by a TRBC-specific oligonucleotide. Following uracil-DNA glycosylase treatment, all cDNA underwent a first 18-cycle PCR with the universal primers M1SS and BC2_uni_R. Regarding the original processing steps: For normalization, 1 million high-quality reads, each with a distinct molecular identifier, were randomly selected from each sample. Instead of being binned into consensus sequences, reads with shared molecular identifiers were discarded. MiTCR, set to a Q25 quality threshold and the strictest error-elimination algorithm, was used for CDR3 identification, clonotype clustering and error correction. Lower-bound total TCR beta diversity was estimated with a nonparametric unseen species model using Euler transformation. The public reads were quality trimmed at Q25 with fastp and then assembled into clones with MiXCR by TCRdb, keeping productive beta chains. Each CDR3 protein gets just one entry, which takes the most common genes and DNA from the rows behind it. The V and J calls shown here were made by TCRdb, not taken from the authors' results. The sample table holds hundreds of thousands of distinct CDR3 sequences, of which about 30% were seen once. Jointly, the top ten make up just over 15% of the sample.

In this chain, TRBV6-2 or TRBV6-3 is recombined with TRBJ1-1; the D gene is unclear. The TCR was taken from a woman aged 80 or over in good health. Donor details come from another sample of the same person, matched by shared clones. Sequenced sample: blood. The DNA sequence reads TGTGCCAGCAGGGATGGAGTGACGGCTGAAGCTTTCTTT. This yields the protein CASRDGVTAEAFF.